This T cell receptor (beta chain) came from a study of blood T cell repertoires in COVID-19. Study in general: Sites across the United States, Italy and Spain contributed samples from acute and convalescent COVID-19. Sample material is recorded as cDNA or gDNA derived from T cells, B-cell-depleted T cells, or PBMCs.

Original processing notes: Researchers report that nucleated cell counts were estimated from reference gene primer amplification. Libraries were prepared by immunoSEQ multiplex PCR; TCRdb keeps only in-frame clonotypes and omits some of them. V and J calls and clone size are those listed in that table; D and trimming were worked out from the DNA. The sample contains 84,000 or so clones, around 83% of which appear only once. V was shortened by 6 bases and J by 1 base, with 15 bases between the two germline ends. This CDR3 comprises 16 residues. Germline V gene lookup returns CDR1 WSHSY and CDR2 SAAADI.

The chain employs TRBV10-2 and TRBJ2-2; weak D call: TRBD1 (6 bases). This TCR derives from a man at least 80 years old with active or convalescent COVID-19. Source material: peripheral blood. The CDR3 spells CASRAPGQMNTGELFF. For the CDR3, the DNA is TGCGCCAGCAGGGCTCCGGGACAAATGAACACCGGGGAGCTGTTTTTT.